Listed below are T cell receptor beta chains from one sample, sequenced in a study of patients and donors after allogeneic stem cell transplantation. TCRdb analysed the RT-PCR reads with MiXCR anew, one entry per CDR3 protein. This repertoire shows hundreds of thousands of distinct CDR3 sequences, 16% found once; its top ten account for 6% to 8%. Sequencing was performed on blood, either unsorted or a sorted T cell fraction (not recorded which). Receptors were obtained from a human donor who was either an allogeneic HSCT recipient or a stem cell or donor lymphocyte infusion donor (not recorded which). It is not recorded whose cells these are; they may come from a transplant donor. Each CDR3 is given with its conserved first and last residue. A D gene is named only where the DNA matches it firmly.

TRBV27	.	CASSLDLLGEQYF
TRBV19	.	CASTISWSGGANVLTF
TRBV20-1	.	CSGLGLSYEQYF
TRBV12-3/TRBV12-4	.	CASSLVKGYNEQFF
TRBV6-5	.	CASSYARRLYNEQFF
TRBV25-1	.	CASSEWASSNGRGAQETQYF
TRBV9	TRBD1	CASSPRTGGIYGYTF
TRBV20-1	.	CSAKYNEQFF
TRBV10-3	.	CAISDGQSNQPQHF
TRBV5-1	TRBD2	CASSDSSGLVYEQYF